The rows below give T cell receptor beta chains drawn from one sample of a study of response to subunit inactivated influenza vaccine. One entry per CDR3 protein results from TCRdb running MiXCR on the RT-PCR reads. The data show about 520,000 distinct CDR3 sequences, roughly 27% seen once. The source was CD4+ T cells sorted from PBMCs, collected less than 6 days after vaccination. The receptors were sampled from a man aged 45-65 years who received an inactivated influenza vaccine. Each CDR3 is given with its conserved first and last residue. A D gene is named only where the DNA matches it firmly. Clone size, where shown, is once, few, many, or a class for clones that have expanded.

CDR3 protein	CDR3 DNA	J gene	V gene	D gene	clone size	CDR3 length
CASRKYFQPSNEQFF	TGTGCCAGCAGGAAGTATTTTCAGCCGAGCAATGAGCAGTTCTTC	TRBJ2-1	TRBV2	NA	NA	15
CAWGGEYPRALNYGYTF	TGTGCCTGGGGTGGGGAATACCCCAGGGCGTTAAACTATGGCTACACCTTC	TRBJ1-2	TRBV30	NA	NA	17
CASSLHLGLAGAYEQYF	TGCGCCAGCAGCCTACACCTCGGGCTAGCGGGAGCCTACGAGCAGTACTTC	TRBJ2-7	TRBV5-1	TRBD2	many	17
CAIRSGTSGYEQFF	TGTGCCATCAGGTCCGGGACTAGCGGCTATGAGCAGTTCTTC	TRBJ2-1	TRBV10-3	TRBD2	NA	14
CATSREQQETQYF	TGTGCCACCAGCAGAGAACAGCAAGAGACCCAGTACTTC	TRBJ2-5	TRBV15	NA	many	13
CSAPIDRGVAKNIQYF	TGCAGTGCTCCCATTGACAGGGGGGTAGCCAAAAACATTCAGTACTTC	TRBJ2-4	TRBV20-1	TRBD1	NA	16
CSARVLAGSTDTQYF	TGCAGTGCTAGAGTGCTAGCGGGGAGCACAGATACGCAGTATTTT	TRBJ2-3	TRBV20-1	TRBD2	NA	15
CASSLANWALAGAPKQFF	TGTGCCAGCAGCTTAGCGAATTGGGCTCTAGCGGGGGCCCCCAAGCAGTTCTTC	TRBJ2-1	TRBV7-8	TRBD2	few	18
CASSGSRRADGVSGAFF	TGCGCCAGCAGCGGATCCCGGAGGGCCGACGGGGTCAGTGGAGCTTTCTTT	TRBJ1-1	TRBV4-1	NA	NA	17
CASRAGTGHNSPLHF	TGTGCCAGCAGAGCCGGGACAGGGCATAATTCACCCCTCCACTTT	TRBJ1-6	TRBV12-3/TRBV12-4	TRBD1	NA	15
CAISPTSGGGYEQYF	TGTGCCATCAGTCCTACTAGCGGGGGGGGTTACGAGCAGTACTTC	TRBJ2-7	TRBV10-3	TRBD2	NA	15
CASSWGTNYGYTF	TGTGCCAGCAGTTGGGGGACCAACTATGGCTACACCTTC	TRBJ1-2	TRBV12-3/TRBV12-4	NA	NA	13
CSAGRTGEKLFF	TGCAGTGCTGGGCGGACAGGCGAAAAACTGTTTTTT	TRBJ1-4	TRBV20-1	TRBD1	NA	12
CASSEVDRSGAYEQYF	TGTGCCAGCAGTGAAGTTGATCGGAGCGGGGCCTACGAGCAGTACTTC	TRBJ2-7	TRBV25-1	TRBD2	few	16
CAISNGPYEQYF	TGTGCCATCAGCAATGGGCCGTACGAGCAGTACTTC	TRBJ2-7	TRBV10-3	NA	many	12
CASSSGQGRQSEQYF	TGCGCCAGCAGCTCCGGACAGGGGCGTCAGAGCGAGCAGTACTTC	TRBJ2-7	TRBV5-1	TRBD1	few	15
CASSLSGRGTEAFF	TGCGCCAGCAGCTTGTCTGGGCGAGGCACTGAAGCTTTCTTT	TRBJ1-1	TRBV5-1	NA	many	14
CASRSDLGQLNSPLHF	TGCGCCAGCCGCTCTGACCTCGGACAGCTTAATTCACCCCTCCACTTT	TRBJ1-6	TRBV5-1	NA	NA	16
CAISGKNYEQYF	TGTGCCATCAGTGGGAAAAACTACGAGCAGTACTTC	TRBJ2-7	TRBV10-3	NA	NA	12
CASSLQSYGYTF	TGTGCCAGCAGTTTACAATCCTATGGCTACACCTTC	TRBJ1-2	TRBV6-2/TRBV6-3	NA	NA	12
CSARDPGLGDTQYF	TGCAGTGCTAGAGATCCGGGGCTTGGAGATACGCAGTATTTT	TRBJ2-3	TRBV20-1	NA	NA	14
CASSFDFMSSYNEQFF	TGTGCCAGCAGCTTTGACTTCATGAGCTCCTACAATGAGCAGTTCTTC	TRBJ2-1	TRBV7-2	NA	many	16
CASSLVVLAGLSFNEQFF	TGTGCCAGCAGCTTGGTTGTTCTAGCGGGACTTTCTTTCAATGAGCAGTTCTTC	TRBJ2-1	TRBV5-6	TRBD2	NA	18
CASDKTGIPGLSGNTIYF	TGTGCCAGCGATAAGACCGGAATCCCAGGTCTCTCTGGAAACACCATATATTTT	TRBJ1-3	TRBV6-1	NA	few	18
CSARTRPDVGGYTF	TGCAGTGCTAGGACCAGACCGGATGTGGGCGGCTACACCTTC	TRBJ1-2	TRBV20-1	NA	few	14
CASSLRTSGGEQYF	TGTGCCAGCAGCTTAAGGACCAGTGGCGGCGAGCAGTACTTC	TRBJ2-7	TRBV7-2	NA	NA	14
CASSFTRPGEREPTYEQYF	TGTGCCAGCAGTTTCACCCGACCCGGTGAGCGGGAGCCTACCTACGAGCAGTACTTC	TRBJ2-7	TRBV12-3/TRBV12-4	TRBD2	once	19
CATSLPGTSGYEQYF	TGTGCCACCAGCTTACCGGGGACTAGCGGCTACGAGCAGTACTTC	TRBJ2-7	TRBV15	TRBD2	NA	15
CASSWGTGGITDTQYF	TGTGCCAGCAGCTGGGGGACAGGGGGCATCACAGATACGCAGTATTTT	TRBJ2-3	TRBV7-9	TRBD1	NA	16
CASSVDAPETQYF	TGTGCCAGCAGCGTAGACGCGCCTGAGACCCAGTACTTC	TRBJ2-5	TRBV9	NA	many	13
CATSREFRTGHSTDTQYF	TGTGCCACCAGCAGAGAATTTCGGACGGGACATTCCACAGATACGCAGTATTTT	TRBJ2-3	TRBV15	NA	NA	18
CASSLQGLSYEQYF	TGTGCCAGCAGCTTACAGGGTCTTTCCTACGAGCAGTACTTC	TRBJ2-7	TRBV2	NA	many	14
CASSLTSGGSDTQYF	TGTGCCAGCAGCCTAACTAGCGGGGGTTCAGATACGCAGTATTTT	TRBJ2-3	TRBV7-6	TRBD2	few	15
CASSKRALDRVFSYEQYF	TGTGCCAGCAGCAAAAGAGCTCTGGACAGGGTTTTTTCCTACGAGCAGTACTTC	TRBJ2-7	TRBV7-8	TRBD1	few	18
CASSPSDTSGNTIYF	TGTGCCAGCAGCCCGTCGGACACCTCTGGAAACACCATATATTTT	TRBJ1-3	TRBV9	NA	few	15
CASSYTGGAWNEQFF	TGTGCCAGCAGTTATACAGGGGGCGCGTGGAATGAGCAGTTCTTC	TRBJ2-1	TRBV6-5	TRBD1	few	15
CASSSTDSLGTEAFF	TGTGCCAGCAGCTCAACGGACAGCCTGGGCACTGAAGCTTTCTTT	TRBJ1-1	TRBV5-5	NA	NA	15
CASSLGDSWQGDTQYF	TGTGCCAGCAGCTTGGGGGACTCCTGGCAAGGAGATACGCAGTATTTT	TRBJ2-3	TRBV5-5	NA	NA	16
CASSKTGGIIYEQYF	TGTGCCAGCAGTAAAACAGGGGGGATTATCTACGAGCAGTACTTC	TRBJ2-7	TRBV12-3/TRBV12-4	TRBD1	few	15
CASRQPQETQYF	TGCGCCAGTAGACAACCCCAAGAGACCCAGTACTTC	TRBJ2-5	TRBV5-1	NA	few	12
CASSPRTSGRAREQFF	TGTGCCAGCAGCCCCCGGACTAGCGGGAGGGCTCGTGAGCAGTTCTTC	TRBJ2-1	TRBV12-3/TRBV12-4	TRBD2	NA	16
CASSRGSNSPLHF	TGTGCCAGCAGCCGGGGTTCAAATTCACCCCTCCACTTT	TRBJ1-6	TRBV11-2	NA	few	13
CSAAQPGRDTEAFF	TGCAGTGCTGCCCAACCGGGGCGGGACACTGAAGCTTTCTTT	TRBJ1-1	TRBV20-1	NA	few	14
CASSLQGGGFSDTQYF	TGTGCCAGCAGCTTACAAGGGGGGGGGTTTTCAGATACGCAGTATTTT	TRBJ2-3	TRBV11-2	NA	NA	16
CASSVLVDEQFF	TGTGCCAGCAGCGTACTAGTGGATGAGCAGTTCTTC	TRBJ2-1	TRBV7-2	NA	few	12
CASSLDGRAGDTQYF	TGCGCCAGCAGCTTGGACGGGAGGGCCGGAGATACGCAGTATTTT	TRBJ2-3	TRBV5-1	TRBD2	few	15
CATRDRIYEQYF	TGTGCCACTAGGGACAGGATTTACGAGCAGTACTTC	TRBJ2-7	TRBV10-3	TRBD1	NA	12
CASSPTLGGGYGQYF	TGTGCCAGCAGTCCAACACTTGGGGGTGGCTATGGGCAGTACTTC	TRBJ2-7	TRBV28	NA	NA	15